The 5 T cell receptor beta chains given below trace back to one sample, sequenced in a study of cytomegalovirus exposure and HLA in healthy donors. It was with 60 Vbeta and 13 Jbeta primers that the PCR ran. Generated by immunoSEQ multiplex PCR, the TCRdb table keeps only in-frame clones and is missing some. The sample lists 250,000 or so clones; approximately 82% were seen once. The specimen sequenced was PBMCs. The receptor source for this set is a woman aged 55-69 years in good health and CMV-seropositive.

The chain recombines TRBV6-5 with TRBJ2-1, with a tentative D call TRBD1 (5 bases). The CDR3 has 11 amino acids. Deletions cut 8 bases from V and 8 bases from J, with 10 bases between. Germline V lookup: CDR1 MNHEY, CDR2 SVGAGI. This CDR3 is CASLGVHEQFF. The CDR3 bases are TGTGCCAGCCTAGGGGTCCATGAGCAGTTCTTC.

The chain has TRBV6-6 and TRBJ2-5, with 10 nucleotides matching TRBD1. Losses at the gene ends were 5 bases for V and 2 bases for J; bases not matched to a gene: 5. The CDR3 spans 15 residues. CDR1 MNHNY and CDR2 SVGAGI come from the germline V gene (reference sequence). The CDR3 nucleotides read TGTGCCAGCAGTGCGGGACAGGGGATACAAGAGACCCAGTACTTC. This sequence encodes CASSAGQGIQETQYF.

The rearrangement links TRBV13 to TRBJ1-2, with D uncertain. Germline V lookup: CDR1 PRHDT, CDR2 FYEKMQ (reference sequence). With 0 bases removed from V and 3 bases from J, the gap between germline ends came to 14 bases. The CDR3 totals 16 residues. The CDR3 DNA sequence: TGTGCCAGCAGCTTAGGCCCACCCGGGATATACTATGGCTACACCTTC. Translation: CASSLGPPGIYYGYTF.

The chain recombines TRBV5-1 with TRBJ2-2; 10 nucleotides line up with TRBD2. V shed 5 bases, J shed 8 bases, and the junction held 3 bases outside the gene matches. Germline loops: CDR1 SGHRS, CDR2 YFSETQ. The length of the CDR3 is 13 residues. CDR3: CASRLAGEGELFF. The CDR3 DNA sequence: TGCGCCAGCAGGCTAGCGGGAGAAGGGGAGCTGTTTTTT. Combining the CDR3 with reference TRBV5-1 and TRBJ2-2 gives the whole variable domain KAGVTQTPRYLIKTRGQQVTLSCSPISGHRSVSWYQQTPGQGLQFLFEYFSETQRNKGNFPGRFSGRQFSNSRSEMNVSTLELGDSALYLCASRLAGEGELFFGEGSRLTVL.

V is TRBV19 and J is TRBJ2-5; TRBD2 agrees at 7 bases. Trimming took 3 bases from V and 4 from J; bases not matched to a gene: 14. This CDR3 has 17 amino acids. Germline values: CDR1 LNHDA, CDR2 SQIVND (reference sequence). The CDR3 DNA is TGTGCCAGTAGTATGACGGGGGGAGGGCCTTTGCGAGAGACCCAGTACTTC. Protein: CASSMTGGGPLRETQYF.